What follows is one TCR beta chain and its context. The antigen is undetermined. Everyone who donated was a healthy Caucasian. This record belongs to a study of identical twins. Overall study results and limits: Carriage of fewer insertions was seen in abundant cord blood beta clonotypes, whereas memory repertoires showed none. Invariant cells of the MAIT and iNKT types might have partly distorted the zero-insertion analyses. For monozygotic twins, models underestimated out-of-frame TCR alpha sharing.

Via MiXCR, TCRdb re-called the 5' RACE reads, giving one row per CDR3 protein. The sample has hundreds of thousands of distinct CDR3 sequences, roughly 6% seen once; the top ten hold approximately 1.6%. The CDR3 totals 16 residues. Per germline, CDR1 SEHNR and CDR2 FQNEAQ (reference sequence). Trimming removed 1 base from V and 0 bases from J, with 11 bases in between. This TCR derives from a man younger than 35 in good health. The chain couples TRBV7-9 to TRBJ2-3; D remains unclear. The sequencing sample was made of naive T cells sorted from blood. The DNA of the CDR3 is TGTGCCAGCAGCTTAGAGGTCGGCCAGAGCACAGATACGCAGTATTTT. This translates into CASSLEVGQSTDTQYF.